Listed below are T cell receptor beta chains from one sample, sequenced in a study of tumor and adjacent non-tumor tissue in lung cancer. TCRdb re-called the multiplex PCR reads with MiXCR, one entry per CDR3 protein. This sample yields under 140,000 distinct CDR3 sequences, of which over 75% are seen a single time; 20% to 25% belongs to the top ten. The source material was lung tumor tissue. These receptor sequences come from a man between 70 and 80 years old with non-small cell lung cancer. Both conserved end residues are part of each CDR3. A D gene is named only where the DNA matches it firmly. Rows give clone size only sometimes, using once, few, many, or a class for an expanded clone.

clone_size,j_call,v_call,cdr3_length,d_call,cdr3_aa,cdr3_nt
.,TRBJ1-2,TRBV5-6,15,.,CASSYPGRANYGYNF,TGTGCCAGCAGCTATCCCGGTCGAGCTAACTATGGCTACAACTTC
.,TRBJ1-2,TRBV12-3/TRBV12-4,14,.,CDSRAQGRNYGDIF,TGTGACAGCAGGGCACAGGGACGGAACTATGGCGACATCTTC
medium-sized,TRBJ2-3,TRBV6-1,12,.,CASSESSFTQYF,TGTGCCAGCAGTGAATCCAGTTTTACGCAGTATTTT
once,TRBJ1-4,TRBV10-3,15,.,CAISDRRGYNEKLFF,TGTGCCATCAGTGATCGGCGCGGTTATAATGAAAAACTGTTTTTC
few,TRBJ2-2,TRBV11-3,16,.,CASSLFADYTTRELFF,TGTGCCAGCAGCTTATTCGCCGACTACACCACCAGGGAGCTGTTTTTT
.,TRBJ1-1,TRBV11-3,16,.,CASNFRERTLSTEAFF,TGTGCCAGTAACTTCCGGGAGAGAACCCTGAGCACTGAAGCTTTCTTT
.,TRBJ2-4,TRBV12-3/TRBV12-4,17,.,CASSPNRGLLVKNIRYF,TGTGCCAGCAGCCCGAACAGGGGACTACTAGTCAAAAACATTCGGTACTTC
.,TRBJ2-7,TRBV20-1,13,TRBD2,CSASQREGGEQYF,TGCAGCGCTAGTCAGCGGGAGGGGGGAGAGCAGTACTTC
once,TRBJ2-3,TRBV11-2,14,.,CASSSTGFTDTQYF,TGTGCCAGCAGCTCAACGGGTTTCACAGATACGCAGTATTTT
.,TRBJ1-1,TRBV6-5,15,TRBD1,CASKTGTGLVTEAFF,TGTGCTAGTAAGACCGGGACAGGGTTGGTCACTGAAGCTTTCTTT
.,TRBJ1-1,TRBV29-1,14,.,CSVLDMGRDTEALF,TGCAGCGTTCTGGACATGGGTAGGGACACTGAAGCTTTGTTT
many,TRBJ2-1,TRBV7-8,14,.,CASSLTGLANEQFF,TGTGCCAGCAGCCTGACAGGTTTAGCGAATGAGCAGTTCTTC
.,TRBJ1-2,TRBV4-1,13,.,CASSPNRGRCYTF,TGCGCCAGCAGCCCAAACCGGGGCAGATGCTACACCTTC
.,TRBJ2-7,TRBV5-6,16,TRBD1,CASSSVIRDRTYEQYF,TGTGCGAGCAGCTCCGTTATCCGGGACAGAACCTACGAGCAGTACTTC
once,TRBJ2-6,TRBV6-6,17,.,CASSRYSMGSGANVLTF,TGTGCCAGTAGTCGTTATTCGATGGGCTCTGGGGCCAACGTCCTGACTTTC
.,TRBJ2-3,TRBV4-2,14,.,CASSRGGVIDTQYF,TGTGCTAGTTCGAGAGGGGGTGTGATAGATACGCAGTACTTT
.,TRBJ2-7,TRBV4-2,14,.,CASSQGKSLYEQYF,TGTGCCAGTAGCCAAGGAAAGAGTCTCTACGAGCAGTACTTC
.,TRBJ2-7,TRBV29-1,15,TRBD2,CSVDRRGSRPYEQDF,TGCAGCGTTGACAGACGCGGGAGTAGGCCTTACGAGCAGGACTTC
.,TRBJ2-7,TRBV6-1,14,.,CANSEAQGTREQYF,TGTGCCAACAGTGAAGCACAGGGAACGAGGGAGCAGTATTTC
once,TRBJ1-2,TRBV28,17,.,CGSSPPPGSQGDYGYTF,TGTGGCAGCAGTCCCCCCCCCGGGAGCCAAGGCGACTATGGCTACACCTTC
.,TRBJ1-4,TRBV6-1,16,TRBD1,CSSSHTTGGSGEKLFF,TGTTCCAGCAGTCATACGACAGGGGGCTCAGGGGAAAAACTGTTTTTT
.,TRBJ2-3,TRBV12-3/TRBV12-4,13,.,CANRETVGDTQYF,TGTGCCAACCGGGAAACCGTTGGGGATACGCAGTATTTT
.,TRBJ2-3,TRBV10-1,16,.,CAGSEGNGPSTDTQYF,TGCGCCGGCAGCGAAGGGAACGGACCCTCAACAGATACGCAGTATTTT
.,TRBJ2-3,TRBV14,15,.,CTSTRYSGATDTQYF,TGTACCAGCACCCGGTACTCCGGTGCCACAGATACGCAGTATTTT
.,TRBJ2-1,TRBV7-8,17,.,CASSLDKTHVTNNEQFF,TGTGCCAGCAGCTTAGACAAAACACATGTTACTAACAATGAGCAGTTCTTC
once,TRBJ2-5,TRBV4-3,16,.,CANSQAGGVGQETQFF,TGCGCCAACAGCCAAGCCGGAGGGGTGGGACAAGAGACCCAGTTTTTC
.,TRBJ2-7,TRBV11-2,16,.,CACSPPAGTSTYEQYF,TGTGCCTGCAGCCCCCCCGCCGGGACATCAACCTATGAGCAGTACTTC
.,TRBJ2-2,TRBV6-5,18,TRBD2,CANRYSGLAGGYTGELFF,TGTGCCAACAGATACTCCGGACTAGCGGGAGGATACACCGGGGAGCTGTTTTTT
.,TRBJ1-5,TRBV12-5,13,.,CASAPEMNQPQHF,TGTGCTAGTGCCCCCGAAATGAATCAGCCCCAGCATTTT
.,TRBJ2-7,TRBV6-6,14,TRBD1,CTSSSIRGSYEQYF,TGTACCAGCAGTTCCATCAGGGGGTCCTACGAGCAGTACTTC
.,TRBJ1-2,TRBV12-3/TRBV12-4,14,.,CAGSPTRDGYGYTF,TGCGCCGGCAGCCCAACCCGGGACGGATATGGCTACACCTTC
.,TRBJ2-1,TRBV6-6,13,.,CASNQPGDNEQFF,TGTGCCAGCAATCAGCCGGGGGACAATGAGCAATTCTTC
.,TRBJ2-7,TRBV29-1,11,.,CSAWGNPEQYF,TGCAGCGCCTGGGGGAACCCCGAGCAGTACTTC
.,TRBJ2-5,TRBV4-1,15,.,CPSSQGRLSIETQYF,TGCCCCAGCAGCCAAGGTCGACTATCTATCGAGACCCAATACTTC
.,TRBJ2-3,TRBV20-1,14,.,CSARLGWDTDTQYF,TGCAGTGCTAGACTAGGGTGGGACACAGATACACAGTATTTT
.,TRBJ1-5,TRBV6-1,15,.,CASRVGRTGKQPQHF,TGTGCCAGCAGGGTCGGACGGACCGGCAAACAGCCCCAGCATTTT
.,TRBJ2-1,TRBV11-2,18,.,CISSLHVRDWASYNEQFF,TGTATCAGCAGCTTACATGTGCGAGACTGGGCTTCCTACAATGAGCAGTTCTTC
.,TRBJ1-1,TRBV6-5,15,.,CASTMVSRVGTEAFF,TGTGCCAGCACCATGGTCTCTAGGGTGGGCACTGAAGCTTTCTTT
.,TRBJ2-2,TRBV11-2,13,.,CASSFAGTGELFF,TGTGCCAGCAGCTTTGCGGGAACCGGGGAGCTGTTTTTT
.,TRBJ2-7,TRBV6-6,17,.,CASSYWYGQYRNYEQYF,TGTGCCAGCAGTTATTGGTACGGACAGTACCGCAACTACGAGCAATACTTC
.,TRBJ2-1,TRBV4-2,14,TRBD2,CAGSRAGGPHEQFF,TGTGCCGGCAGCCGAGCGGGGGGGCCCCACGAGCAGTTCTTC
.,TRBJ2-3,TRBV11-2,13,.,CVSGPWSIYTQYF,TGTGTCAGCGGCCCCTGGAGCATATATACGCAGTATTTT
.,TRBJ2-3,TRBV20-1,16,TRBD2,CSVREESGGVTDTQYF,TGCAGTGTCCGAGAGGAAAGTGGGGGGGTCACAGATACGCAGTATTTT
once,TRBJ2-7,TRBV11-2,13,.,CASRQWTDGEQHF,TGTGCCAGCCGCCAATGGACCGATGGCGAGCAACACTTC
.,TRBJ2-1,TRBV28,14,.,CASSNVDRYNEPFF,TGTGCCAGCAGTAACGTGGACAGATACAATGAGCCGTTCTTC
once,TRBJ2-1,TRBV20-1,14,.,CSARIGGMYDEQFF,TGCAGTGCTAGAATTGGCGGTATGTACGATGAGCAGTTCTTC
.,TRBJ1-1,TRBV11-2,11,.,CASTTVEEAFF,TGTGCCAGCACCACGGTGGAGGAAGCATTCTTT
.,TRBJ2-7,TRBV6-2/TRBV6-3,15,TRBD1,CASRRKTGASYEQYF,TGTGCCAGCAGGAGAAAGACAGGGGCGTCCTACGAGCAGTACTTC
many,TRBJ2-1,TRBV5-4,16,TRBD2,CASSLGSGGVYSEQFF,TGTGCCAGCAGCTTGGGTAGCGGGGGGGTTTATAGTGAGCAGTTCTTC
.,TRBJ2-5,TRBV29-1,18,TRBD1,CSVEFYWTNRGQEETQYF,TGCAGCGTTGAATTCTATTGGACTAACAGGGGGCAAGAAGAGACCCAGTACTTC
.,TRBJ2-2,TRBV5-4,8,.,CAGEGVVF,TGTGCCGGTGAGGGAGTTGTTTTT
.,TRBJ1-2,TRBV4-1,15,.,CVSSQDVQSFDDYTF,TGCGTCAGCAGCCAAGATGTGCAGTCTTTTGATGACTACACCTTC
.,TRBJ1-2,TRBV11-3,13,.,CTSSLLMGYGYNF,TGTACCAGCAGCTTACTCATGGGCTATGGCTACAACTTC
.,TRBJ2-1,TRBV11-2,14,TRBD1,CASSYGQVYNEQFF,TGTGCCAGCAGCTATGGACAGGTTTACAATGAGCAGTTCTTC